This T cell receptor (beta chain) was sequenced in a study of control samples from healthy donors and cancer patients. The V gene end was trimmed by 6 bases and the J gene end by 3 bases; junction bases not matched to a gene: 10. CDR3 size: 15 residues. Germline assignment: CDR1 KGHSH and CDR2 LQKENI. Assay: immunoSEQ multiplex PCR; the TCRdb copy retains only in-frame clones and omits some. The sample has roughly 130,000 clones; under 95% are singletons. The receptor was derived from a man aged 18 to 35 in good health. The gene calls are TRBV18 and TRBJ1-1; TRBD1 matches at 7 bases. Specimen: blood. The CDR3: CASSPRQGVDTEAFF. CDR3 DNA sequence: TGTGCCAGCTCCCCCCGACAGGGCGTGGACACTGAAGCTTTCTTT. Complete variable domain (other parts from reference TRBV18 and TRBJ1-1): NAGVMQNPRHLVRRRGQEARLRCSPMKGHSHVYWYRQLPEEGLKFMVYLQKENIIDESGMPKERFSAEFPKEGPSILRIQQVVRGDSAAYFCASSPRQGVDTEAFFGQGTRLTVV.